Following are 28 T cell receptor beta chains from one sample sequenced in a study of cytomegalovirus exposure and HLA in healthy donors. The PCR employed 60 Vbeta primers together with 13 Jbeta primers. Assay: immunoSEQ multiplex PCR; the TCRdb copy retains only in-frame clones and omits some. The sample records 65,000 to 90,000 clones, approximately 82% being singletons. Sequences were obtained from PBMCs. The receptor set was obtained from a man aged 18 to 35 in good health and CMV-seronegative.

This clone was counted between two and nine times. This rearrangement joins TRBV6-5 to TRBJ2-5; 12 bases agree with TRBD2. Germline V CDR1 and CDR2: MNHEY, SVGAGI. V gave up 2 bases and J gave up 5 bases; unmatched junction bases: 6. The CDR3 sequence is 16 residues long. The DNA for the CDR3 is TGTGCCAGCAGTTACGCTAGCGGGAGGGCCTACGAGACCCAGTACTTC. It is translated as CASSYASGRAYETQYF.

This sequence joins TRBV6-4 and TRBJ2-7, with a tentative D call TRBD2 (5 bases). Germline lookup yields CDR1 MRHNA and CDR2 SNTAGT. The CDR3 contains 15 residues. Trimming pared 7 bases from V and 0 bases from J, leaving 16 bases between. The CDR3 reads CASIGLRGNSYEQYF. CDR3 bases: TGTGCCAGCATTGGCCTTAGAGGGAACTCCTACGAGCAGTACTTC.

The chain combines TRBV30 with TRBJ1-1; TRBD1 might be the D (5 bases). The CDR3 has 12 amino acids. V lost 4 bases and J lost 3, with 9 bases in between. The germline CDR1 and CDR2 sequences are GTSNPN and SVGIG (reference sequence). CDR3 residues: CAWNQGYTEAFF. CDR3 in DNA: TGTGCCTGGAACCAGGGTTACACTGAAGCTTTCTTT. Based on the CDR3 plus reference TRBV30 and TRBJ1-1, the full variable domain is SQTIHQWPATLVQPVGSPLSLECTVEGTSNPNLYWYRQAAGRGLQLLFYSVGIGQISSEVPQNLSASRPQDRQFILSSKKLLLSDSGFYLCAWNQGYTEAFFGQGTRLTVV.

The rearrangement uses TRBV6-5 and TRBJ1-5; D remains unclear. Deletions cut 5 bases from V and 4 bases from J, with 15 bases between. Germline assignment: CDR1 MNHEY and CDR2 SVGAGI. The CDR3 is 15 residues long. The CDR3 DNA reads TGTGCCAGCAGTCTTCGGCCAGGAATAAATCAGCCCCAGCATTTT. It yields the protein CASSLRPGINQPQHF.

The V call is TRBV2, the J call TRBJ2-7; a weak D match, TRBD1 (6 bases). The germline V gene has CDR1 SNHLY and CDR2 FYNNEI. The CDR3 length is 18 residues. Trimming removed 4 bases at V and 3 bases at J, with 25 bases between. CDR3 loop: CASSVGAAQGFSNYEQYF. In DNA form, the CDR3 reads TGTGCCAGCAGTGTGGGTGCGGCTCAGGGGTTTTCGAACTACGAGCAGTACTTC.

In this sample, this clone turned up a few times. The chain is built from TRBV28 and TRBJ1-5; D is undetermined. Trimming cost V 8 bases and J 6 bases, with 14 bases left between them. From germline, CDR1 is MDHEN and CDR2 SYDVKM. CDR3 length equals 13 residues. CDR3: CASSPIFVQPQHF. Here the CDR3 DNA reads TGTGCCAGCTCCCCTATATTTGTTCAGCCCCAGCATTTT.

The chain is built from TRBV4-1 and TRBJ1-2, with D unresolved. This CDR3 spans 15 amino acids. Germline loops: CDR1 MGHRA, CDR2 YSYEKL. V lost 0 bases, J lost 8 bases, and 16 bases lay in between. The DNA for the CDR3 is TGCGCCAGCAGCCAAGATGGCGGCTTCTTAAGAGGCTACACCTTC. As protein: CASSQDGGFLRGYTF.

V and J are TRBV2 and TRBJ2-6, with a tentative D call TRBD1 (6 bases). The CDR3 totals 14 residues. The ends were cut back, 7 bases at V and 1 base at J, with 8 bases in the middle. Germline CDR1 and CDR2: SNHLY and FYNNEI. DNA for the CDR3: TGTGCCAGCAAACAGGGTTCTGGGGCCAACGTCCTGACTTTC. Translating it yields CASKQGSGANVLTF.

The CDR3 loop reads CASSPPTGTGFGQPQHF. CDR3 bases: TGTGCCAGTAGTCCCCCTACCGGGACAGGGTTCGGTCAGCCCCAGCATTTT. V and J are TRBV19 and TRBJ1-5; 9 nucleotides agree with TRBD1. The CDR3 covers 17 residues. The ends lost 5 bases at V and 6 bases at J; junction bases unmatched: 14. CDR1 is LNHDA, CDR2 SQIVND, per germline (reference sequence).

The chain uses TRBV6-1 and TRBJ2-3; possibly TRBD1 for D (6 bases). The CDR3 runs to 16 residues. The V and J ends lost 3 bases and 2 bases respectively, with 15 bases between them. Germline CDR1 is MNHNS and CDR2 is SASEGT. The CDR3 nucleotides read TGTGCCAGCAGTGACCTAGGACAGCTCGACACAGATACGCAGTATTTT. Its protein is CASSDLGQLDTDTQYF.

This clone has more than one count but fewer than ten. The CDR3 reads CASSERGGTDTQYF. In DNA, the CDR3 is TGTGCCAGCAGTGAGCGGGGGGGCACAGATACGCAGTATTTT. The chain combines TRBV6-4 with TRBJ2-3; 8 bases match TRBD2. The CDR3 covers 14 residues. V was pared by 3 bases and J by 1 base, with 0 bases of the junction left unmatched. CDR1 MRHNA and CDR2 SNTAGT come from the germline V gene.

The V call is TRBV27, the J call TRBJ1-5, with 7 positions matching TRBD1. CDR1 and CDR2 (germline): MNHEY, SMNVEV (reference sequence). Trimming at V came to 5 bases and at J to 5 bases, leaving 15 bases not matched to a gene. This CDR3 is built from 17 residues. The CDR3 is CASSPHLTGVGDQPQHF. The CDR3 nucleotides read TGTGCCAGCAGTCCTCACCTTACAGGGGTAGGTGATCAGCCCCAGCATTTT.

The rearrangement joins TRBV19 to TRBJ2-3, with D possibly TRBD2 on 5 matching bases. The germline CDR1 and CDR2 sequences are LNHDA and SQIVND (reference sequence). Deletions cut 4 bases from V and 3 bases from J, with 26 bases between. This CDR3 comprises 19 residues. CDR3 bases: TGTGCCAGTAGTACCCTCTCCCTGGCGAGGGCCGCTGAGACAGATACGCAGTATTTT. Translated, it gives CASSTLSLARAAETDTQYF.

V gene TRBV27 combines with J gene TRBJ2-3; D is ambiguous. V dropped 6 bases and J dropped 2 bases, with 3 bases sitting between them. CDR1 and CDR2 (germline): MNHEY, SMNVEV (reference sequence). This CDR3 has 11 amino acids. For the CDR3, the DNA is TGTGCCAGCAGCTCCACAGATACGCAGTATTTT. Translation gives CASSSTDTQYF.

The gene calls are TRBV7-9 and TRBJ1-1, with 7 bases that match TRBD1. V trimming: 5 bases; J trimming: 0 bases; junction bases outside the gene matches: 3. The germline V gene encodes CDR1 SEHNR and CDR2 FQNEAQ (reference sequence). This CDR3 comprises 14 residues. CDR3 amino acids: CASSPDRLNTEAFF. The CDR3, as DNA: TGTGCCAGCAGCCCGGACAGGCTGAACACTGAAGCTTTCTTT.

The J gene is TRBJ2-1, the V gene TRBV11-3; D call uncertain. The germline V gene encodes CDR1 SGHNT and CDR2 YENEEA. This CDR3 has 14 amino acids. V dropped 0 bases and J dropped 4 bases, with 7 bases sitting between them. CDR3 DNA: TGTGCCAGCAGCTTAGAAAGCGCATACAATGAGCAGTTCTTC. Translating gives CASSLESAYNEQFF.

This chain joins TRBV5-4 and TRBJ2-1; TRBD2 matches 10 bases. V lost 4 bases and J lost 7; bases outside the gene matches: 11. Looked up from germline, CDR1 is SGHNT and CDR2 is YYREEE (reference sequence). The CDR3 runs 16 residues. The CDR3 sequence is CASSQKPGTSANEQFF. DNA for the CDR3: TGTGCCAGCAGCCAAAAGCCGGGGACTAGCGCGAATGAGCAGTTCTTC. Complete variable domain (other parts from reference TRBV5-4 and TRBJ2-1): ETGVTQSPTHLIKTRGQQVTLRCSSQSGHNTVSWYQQALGQGPQFIFQYYREEENGRGNFPPRFSGLQFPNYSSELNVNALELDDSALYLCASSQKPGTSANEQFFGPGTRLTVL.

The CDR3 region is CAISEAQGSFIEKLFF. In nucleotides, the CDR3 is TGTGCCATCAGTGAGGCACAGGGGAGCTTTATTGAAAAACTGTTTTTT. The chain has TRBV10-3 and TRBJ1-4; TRBD1 agrees at 7 bases. CDR3 length: 16 residues. Unmatched junction bases numbered 10, after V lost 2 bases and J lost 7 bases. Germline-derived CDR1 and CDR2 are ENHRY and SYGVKD.

The CDR3 coding sequence is TGTGCCAGCAGTTATCGAGCGGGGACGACTGAAGCTTTCTTT. This sequence encodes CASSYRAGTTEAFF. This sequence joins TRBV6-5 and TRBJ1-1, with a weak D call TRBD1 (5 bases). Trimming took off 3 bases at V and 5 bases at J, with 13 bases between the two ends. The CDR3 totals 14 residues. Germline V gene sequence: CDR1 MNHEY, CDR2 SVGAGI.

The chain has TRBV27 and TRBJ1-5; 7 bases are a match to TRBD1. With V trimmed by 8 bases and J by 0 bases, 13 bases remained unmatched. CDR1 MNHEY and CDR2 SMNVEV come from the germline V gene (reference sequence). The CDR3 sequence is 17 residues long. Here the CDR3 DNA reads TGTGCCAGCGCTATGAGATCAGGGGGGCTTAGCAATCAGCCCCAGCATTTT. Protein sequence: CASAMRSGGLSNQPQHF.

This clone was detected once. The V and J genes are TRBV12-2 and TRBJ1-6; TRBD1 is the table's D call, not checked against the DNA. TRBV12-2 represents a pseudogene. The CDR3 contains 18 residues. DNA of the CDR3: TGTGCAAGTCGCCCCCACCGACAGGAAAACTCCTATAATTCACCCCTCCACTTT. Its protein is CASRPHRQENSYNSPLHF.

The genes are TRBV19 and TRBJ2-7, with TRBD1 as a possible D gene (6 bases). Trimming left V 5 bases short and J 3 bases short, with 17 bases between. This CDR3 has 15 amino acids. CDR1 LNHDA and CDR2 SQIVND come from the germline V gene (reference sequence). The chain's CDR3 is CASSRPPGHYYEQYF. In DNA, the CDR3 is TGTGCCAGTAGTCGGCCCCCGGGACACTACTACGAGCAGTACTTC. The variable domain in full, completed from reference TRBV19 and TRBJ2-7, reads DGGITQSPKYLFRKEGQNVTLSCEQNLNHDAMYWYRQDPGQGLRLIYYSQIVNDFQKGDIAEGYSVSREKKESFPLTVTSAQKNPTAFYLCASSRPPGHYYEQYFGPGTRLTVT.

This clone occurred a few times. The CDR3 DNA sequence: TGTGCCATACAGACAGGGCCTGGTCAGCCCCAGCATTTT. Residues: CAIQTGPGQPQHF. This sequence joins TRBV10-3 and TRBJ1-5; 7 bases line up with TRBD1. This CDR3 spans 13 amino acids. V dropped 9 bases and J dropped 6; count of bases not matched to a gene: 8. CDR1 is ENHRY, CDR2 SYGVKD, per germline.

The chain couples TRBV11-2 to TRBJ2-2, with TRBD2 identical over 8 bases. Per germline, CDR1 SGHAT and CDR2 FQNNGV. Losses at the gene ends were 5 bases for V and 3 bases for J; bases not matched to a gene: 8. This CDR3 comprises 16 residues. The CDR3 bases are TGTGCCAGCAGCCCAGGCGCGGGGGGACACACCGGGGAGCTGTTTTTT. It is translated as CASSPGAGGHTGELFF. Full variable domain (outside the CDR3, taken from reference TRBV11-2 and TRBJ2-2): EAGVAQSPRYKIIEKRQSVAFWCNPISGHATLYWYQQILGQGPKLLIQFQNNGVVDDSQLPKDRFSAERLKGVDSTLKIQPAKLEDSAVYLCASSPGAGGHTGELFFGEGSRLTVL.

V is TRBV7-9 and J is TRBJ2-7; tentatively, D is TRBD1 (5 bases). The V gene lost 4 bases and the J gene lost 3 bases, with 19 bases spanning the gap. From germline, CDR1 is SEHNR and CDR2 FQNEAQ (reference sequence). The CDR3 is 16 amino acids. The CDR3 region has the DNA TGTGCCAGCAGCTCAGGGCCCATCTCGACCTTCTACGAGCAGTACTTC. As protein: CASSSGPISTFYEQYF. Filled out from reference TRBV7-9 and TRBJ2-7, the complete variable domain reads DTGVSQNPRHKITKRGQNVTFRCDPISEHNRLYWYRQTLGQGPEFLTYFQNEAQLEKSRLLSDRFSAERPKGSFSTLEIQRTEQGDSAMYLCASSSGPISTFYEQYFGPGTRLTVT.

The chain carries TRBV6-4 and TRBJ2-2; TRBD2 matches 7 bases. V shed 3 bases, J shed 4 bases, and the junction held 2 bases outside the gene matches. Looked up from germline, CDR1 is MRHNA and CDR2 is SNTAGT. The CDR3 extends over 14 amino acids. CDR3 region: CASSEGGGTGELFF. CDR3 bases: TGTGCCAGCAGTGAGGGGGGGGGCACCGGGGAGCTGTTTTTT.

The chain employs TRBV6-6 and TRBJ2-7; TRBD2 agrees at 8 bases. V dropped 9 bases and J dropped 3; count of bases not matched to a gene: 10. CDR3 size: 14 residues. Germline-derived CDR1 and CDR2 are MNHNY and SVGAGI (reference sequence). CDR3 sequence: CASKGAGGGYEQYF. The CDR3 coding sequence is TGTGCCAGTAAAGGGGCGGGAGGCGGCTACGAGCAGTACTTC.

The chain combines TRBV2 with TRBJ1-2; 9 nucleotides match TRBD1. CDR3 size: 17 residues. Germline CDR1 SNHLY, CDR2 FYNNEI. V shed 0 bases, J shed 2 bases, and the junction held 7 bases outside the gene matches. The chain's CDR3 is CASSEAATGGANYGYTF. In DNA, the CDR3 is TGTGCCAGCAGTGAAGCCGCGACAGGGGGAGCCAACTATGGCTACACCTTC.